A selection of T cell receptor beta chains follows, all from one sample in a study of CD8 T cells in Susac syndrome. MiXCR, applied by TCRdb to the immunoSEQ multiplex PCR reads, yields one record per CDR3 protein. Among some 130,000 distinct CDR3 sequences listed, more than 75% were seen once. The source material was CD8+ T cells from PBMCs. Receptors originate from a human donor with multiple sclerosis. The CDR3 runs from the conserved cysteine through the conserved F or W. Each record gives: D gene, clone size, V gene, CDR3 length, J gene, CDR3 DNA, CDR3 protein. D genes are given only for firm matches. Only part of the rows carry a size: once, few, many, or a class if the clone is expanded.

TRBD1	once	TRBV20-1	13	TRBJ1-1	TGCAGTGCTAGGGGACAGGGGATAACTGAAGCTTTCTTT	CSARGQGITEAFF
-	once	TRBV20-1	11	TRBJ1-2	TGCAGTGCTAGAGAGACAGAGGGCTACACCTTC	CSARETEGYTF
-	once	TRBV30	11	TRBJ2-7	TGTGCCTGGAGTTCCTCCACCGAGCAGTACTTC	CAWSSSTEQYF
-	-	TRBV19	14	TRBJ2-7	TGTGCCAGTAGTATTTGGGCGTCGGTGGGGGAGCAGTACTTC	CASSIWASVGEQYF
-	-	TRBV6-5	13	TRBJ2-7	TGTGCCAGCAGCCTTGGACTTACCTACGAGCAGTACTTC	CASSLGLTYEQYF
-	-	TRBV7-2	14	TRBJ2-3	TGTGCCAGCAGCTATGGGATGGGGCCAGATACGCAGTATTTT	CASSYGMGPDTQYF
TRBD1	once	TRBV6-1	17	TRBJ1-5	TGTGCCAGCACCCTCACGGCGGGACAGGGGGCTGTGCAGCCCCAGCATTTT	CASTLTAGQGAVQPQHF
-	-	TRBV7-9	15	TRBJ2-6	TGTGCCAGCAGCATCACAGAGTCTGGGGCCAACGTCCTGACTTTC	CASSITESGANVLTF
-	-	TRBV27	12	TRBJ1-2	TGTGCCAGCAGTCCCCGACTGGGGGGCTACACCTTC	CASSPRLGGYTF
-	-	TRBV15	17	TRBJ2-2	TGTGCCACCAGCAGAGATAGGGCAGGGGCGAACACCGGGGAGCTGTTTTTT	CATSRDRAGANTGELFF
-	-	TRBV28	17	TRBJ2-5	TGTGCCAGCAGCTCCCGCCCCATGACAGTGAGGGAAGAGACCCAGTACTTC	CASSSRPMTVREETQYF
TRBD2	once	TRBV4-3	17	TRBJ2-7	TGCGCCAGCAGCCAAACCGCAGGACTAGCTCCCACCTACGGGCAGTACTTC	CASSQTAGLAPTYGQYF
TRBD1	-	TRBV15	16	TRBJ2-1	TGTGCCACCAGCAGAGATGGACAGGCCAGATACAATGAGCAGTTCTTC	CATSRDGQARYNEQFF
-	-	TRBV7-8	14	TRBJ1-4	TGTGCCAGCAGCTTATTTGAGCATAATGAAAAACTGTTTTTT	CASSLFEHNEKLFF
-	-	TRBV12-3/TRBV12-4	11	TRBJ1-2	TGTGCCAGCACCAACAGCGATGGCTACACCTTC	CASTNSDGYTF
-	-	TRBV6-5	16	TRBJ2-7	TGTGCCAGCAGTTACGGATGGGGGGCCCGGGACTACGAGCAGTACTTC	CASSYGWGARDYEQYF
-	-	TRBV12-3/TRBV12-4	12	TRBJ2-1	TGTGCCAGCGAGGGCCCTGGTAATGAGCAGTTCTTC	CASEGPGNEQFF
TRBD1	few	TRBV4-1	15	TRBJ2-7	TGCGCCAGCAGCCAGGCAACCGGGACAGGCTACGAGCAGTACTTC	CASSQATGTGYEQYF
-	-	TRBV6-5	15	TRBJ2-7	TGTGCCAGCAGTTACGGGGCGAGCTCCGGTTACGAGCAGTACTTC	CASSYGASSGYEQYF
TRBD2	-	TRBV20-1	15	TRBJ2-1	TGCAGTGCTAGCGGACTAGCGTCCGGCCCATATGAGCAGTTCTTC	CSASGLASGPYEQFF